Presented here are 27 T cell receptor beta chains from one specimen sequenced in a study of regulatory T cells in long-lasting Graves disease. Both iRepertoire HTBI primers and Arm-PCR of CDR3 regions were used to build the TCR beta libraries. TCRdb analysed the multiplex PCR reads with MiXCR anew, one entry per CDR3 protein. The profile shows around 500,000 distinct CDR3 sequences, roughly 16% of them singletons. The time point denotes: newly diagnosed GD, antithyroid drugs for less than 3 months. The authors made the TCR library using RNA they extracted from PBMCs. These data also formed part of another study, on T cells in Graves' hyperthyroidism and ophthalmopathy.

The sample in question was peripheral blood mononuclear cells (PBMCs), obtained at new diagnosis, from a patient treated with antithyroid drugs. These receptors were collected from a woman aged 35 to 60 with Graves disease.

V is TRBV5-1 and J is TRBJ1-4; D gene unclear. The V end was cut by 0 bases, the J end by 5 bases, with 11 bases between. Looked up from germline, CDR1 is SGHRS and CDR2 is YFSETQ. The CDR3 has 15 amino acids. CDR3 sequence: CASSLGDIGNEKLFF. The DNA of the CDR3 is TGCGCCAGCAGCTTGGGTGACATCGGAAATGAAAAACTGTTTTTT.

This clonotype was counted at least ten times. CDR3 amino acids: CASTWGGDGAEAFF. As DNA, the CDR3 is TGTGCCAGTACTTGGGGGGGCGATGGCGCTGAAGCTTTCTTT. The chain employs TRBV19 and TRBJ1-1; the D gene is possibly TRBD1 (6 bases). This CDR3 is 14 amino acids long. Germline CDR1 and CDR2: LNHDA and SQIVND (reference sequence). Trimming stripped 7 bases from V and 6 bases from J, with 18 bases between.

The chain carries TRBV7-2 and TRBJ2-1, with 11 bases aligning to TRBD2. The germline gives CDR1 SGHTA, CDR2 FQGNSA. The junction had 9 bases not matched to a gene; V was cut back by 4 bases and J by 4 bases. CDR3 length equals 17 residues. The CDR3 here is CASSSSASGGLYNEQFF. CDR3 bases: TGTGCCAGCAGCTCCTCCGCTAGCGGGGGGCTATACAATGAGCAGTTCTTC.

Notes on this clonotype: This sequence may be a read error, since a much larger clone differs from it by one base. This chain connects TRBV12-3 or TRBV12-4 to TRBJ1-1; D not resolved. This CDR3 spans 11 amino acids. The V and J ends lost 10 bases and 7 bases respectively, with 13 bases between them. The CDR3 protein is CANSITDEAFF. The CDR3 DNA is TGTGCCAACAGCATCACAGATGAAGCTTTCTTT.

The V and J genes are TRBV12-3 or TRBV12-4 and TRBJ1-2; 9 nucleotides agree with TRBD1. The CDR3 contains 15 residues. V trimming: 5 bases; J trimming: 2 bases; junction bases outside the gene matches: 6. CDR3 sequence reads: CASSPYGTGNYGYTF. CDR3 DNA: TGTGCCAGCAGTCCTTATGGGACAGGGAACTATGGCTACACCTTC.

This clonotype was seen more than once but under ten times. V is TRBV18 and J is TRBJ2-6; no firm D call. The germline gives CDR1 KGHSH, CDR2 LQKENI. This CDR3 contains 18 residues. The ends were cut back, 2 bases at V and 0 bases at J, with 14 bases in the middle. This CDR3 reads CASSPGLLGNSGANVLTF. The CDR3 DNA is TGTGCCAGCTCACCAGGGCTGTTGGGGAACTCTGGGGCCAACGTCCTGACTTTC.

This clonotype was picked up many times. The J gene is TRBJ2-5, the V gene TRBV20-1; weak D call: TRBD1 (5 bases). The V gene lost 5 bases and the J gene lost 1 base, with 17 bases spanning the gap. The CDR3 loop spans 15 amino acids. Germline lookup yields CDR1 DFQATT and CDR2 SNEGSKA (reference sequence). The DNA of the CDR3 is TGCAGTGCTCCAACAGGATCCTCTTTCCAAGAGACCCAGTACTTC. The encoded protein is CSAPTGSSFQETQYF.

The CDR3: CASSLAGKATDTQYF. The DNA of the CDR3 is TGTGCCAGCAGTTTAGCGGGAAAGGCCACAGATACGCAGTATTTT. The rearrangement links TRBV12-3 or TRBV12-4 to TRBJ2-3; D is uncertain. Trimming pared 0 bases from V and 2 bases from J, leaving 9 bases between. The CDR3 runs 15 residues.

The CDR3 region is CASSFHRAGALYNEQFF. DNA for the CDR3: TGTGCCAGCAGCTTTCACCGAGCGGGGGCCCTTTACAATGAGCAGTTCTTC. The genes are TRBV7-2 and TRBJ2-1; the match to TRBD2 covers 8 bases. The V segment lost 3 bases and the J segment 4 bases; nucleotides outside the gene matches: 11. Germline-derived CDR1 and CDR2 are SGHTA and FQGNSA. This CDR3 is built from 17 residues.

This clonotype showed up just a few times. V and J are TRBV28 and TRBJ1-1; D remains ambiguous. Per germline, CDR1 MDHEN and CDR2 SYDVKM. The CDR3 is 16 residues long. V was clipped by 4 bases and J by 1 base, with 16 bases between them. This CDR3 is CASSYSILAPNTEAFF. CDR3 DNA: TGTGCCAGCAGTTACTCGATATTAGCCCCGAACACTGAAGCTTTCTTT.

Ten or more counts support this clonotype. The V gene is TRBV6-5, the J gene TRBJ2-5; D is tentatively TRBD1 or TRBD2 (5 bases each). The CDR3 consists of 17 residues. The germline gives CDR1 MNHEY, CDR2 SVGAGI. Between the trimmed V and J ends, which lost 0 bases and 4 bases, there was a span of 18 bases. This chain's CDR3 is CASSYSQGGGVRETQYF. The DNA for the CDR3 is TGTGCCAGCAGTTACTCGCAGGGTGGGGGAGTGCGAGAGACCCAGTACTTC.

This clonotype was observed many times. This chain connects TRBV3-1 to TRBJ2-5, with a tentative D call TRBD2 (6 bases). This CDR3 has 17 amino acids. Trimming pared 2 bases from V and 4 bases from J, leaving 20 bases between. CDR1 is LGHDT, CDR2 YNNKEL, per germline (reference sequence). DNA of the CDR3: TGTGCCAGCAGCCAACCCGTCGGGGCGGCGGAGGGAGAGACCCAGTACTTC. It is translated as CASSQPVGAAEGETQYF.

In its sample, this clonotype was seen a few times. Its ends do not fully match the called genes, so a read error is possible. The CDR3 spells CASALDSYNEQFF. The CDR3 DNA reads TGTGCTAGTGCTTTGGACAGCTACAATGAGCAGTTCTTC. This chain joins TRBV12-5 and TRBJ2-1, with a tentative D call TRBD1 (6 bases). Germline lookup yields CDR1 LGHNT and CDR2 FRNRAP. The length of the CDR3 is 13 residues.

This rearrangement joins TRBV29-1 to TRBJ1-4, with no clear D. V was clipped by 7 bases and J by 0 bases, with 6 bases between them. The germline gives CDR1 SQVTM, CDR2 ANQGSEA. CDR3 length: 12 amino acids. The CDR3 loop is CSARSTNEKLFF. The CDR3 nucleotides read TGCAGCGCAAGATCAACTAATGAAAAACTGTTTTTT.

The chain joins TRBV24-1 to TRBJ2-3, with D possibly matching TRBD2 (6 bases). The CDR3 is 14 amino acids. Germline loops: CDR1 KGHDR, CDR2 SFDVKD. V lost 5 bases, J lost 0 bases, and 8 bases lay in between. Here the CDR3 reads CATSARGSTDTQYF. CDR3 coding DNA: TGTGCCACCAGTGCCCGGGGGAGCACAGATACGCAGTATTTT.

This chain links TRBV18 with TRBJ2-7, with 9 nucleotides matching TRBD1. V trimming: 2 bases; J trimming: 5 bases; junction bases outside the gene matches: 7. From germline, CDR1 is KGHSH and CDR2 LQKENI. The CDR3 runs to 15 residues. The CDR3 nucleotides read TGTGCCAGCTCACCAGGGGGGACAGGGCGGAACGAGCAGTACTTC. It yields the protein CASSPGGTGRNEQYF.

J is TRBJ1-2 and V is TRBV7-9, with 10 bases aligning to TRBD1. CDR1 and CDR2 from the germline V gene are SEHNR and FQNEAQ (reference sequence). With 4 bases clipped from V and 4 bases from J, the junction kept 9 bases outside the gene matches. This CDR3 contains 16 residues. The chain's CDR3 is CASSYTGTGVGYGYTF. The DNA for the CDR3 is TGTGCCAGCAGCTATACCGGGACAGGGGTCGGCTATGGCTACACCTTC.

A few counts support this clonotype. The rearrangement links TRBV4-1 to TRBJ2-7; 10 positions match TRBD2. Losses at the gene ends were 4 bases for V and 4 bases for J; bases not matched to a gene: 4. This CDR3 has 14 amino acids. Germline-derived CDR1 and CDR2 are MGHRA and YSYEKL. DNA of the CDR3: TGCGCCAGCAGCCGATCTAGCGGGGGATACGAGCAGTACTTC. Residues: CASSRSSGGYEQYF.

The chain is built from TRBV28 and TRBJ2-1, with 12 nucleotides matching TRBD1. V gave up 6 bases and J gave up 6 bases; unmatched junction bases: 9. Germline assignment: CDR1 MDHEN and CDR2 SYDVKM. CDR3 length: 16 residues. CDR3 residues: CASRRGGTGGLNEQFF. CDR3 in DNA: TGTGCCAGCAGGAGGGGTGGGACAGGGGGCCTCAATGAGCAGTTCTTC.

This clonotype has just a few counts. V is TRBV7-2 and J is TRBJ1-4, with no clear D. The CDR3 is 16 residues long. Germline V gene sequence: CDR1 SGHTA, CDR2 FQGNSA. The V end was cut by 4 bases, the J end by 5 bases, with 17 bases between. CDR3 region: CASSSGGAGENEKLFF. As DNA, the CDR3 is TGTGCCAGCAGCTCAGGTGGTGCGGGAGAAAATGAAAAACTGTTTTTT.

The chain couples TRBV19 to TRBJ1-5; no clear D gene. V shed 3 bases and J shed 2 bases, with 14 bases lying between them. Germline V lookup: CDR1 LNHDA, CDR2 SQIVND (reference sequence). CDR3 size: 16 residues. This CDR3 is CASSITINGGNQPQHF. As DNA, the CDR3 is TGTGCCAGTAGTATTACAATAAACGGGGGCAATCAGCCCCAGCATTTT.

This chain links TRBV11-3 with TRBJ1-5; D remains unclear. Germline values: CDR1 SGHNT, CDR2 YENEEA. Between the trimmed V and J ends, which lost 0 bases and 0 bases, there was a span of 12 bases. The CDR3 is 17 amino acids. The CDR3 here is CASSLDRCRHSNQPQHF. The CDR3 region has the DNA TGTGCCAGCAGCTTAGATAGGTGTCGGCATAGCAATCAGCCCCAGCATTTT.

This chain connects TRBV2 to TRBJ1-5; TRBD1 agrees at 8 bases. The CDR3 is 17 amino acids. J lost 4 bases, V lost 3 bases, and 11 bases had no gene match. CDR1 and CDR2 from the germline V gene are SNHLY and FYNNEI. CDR3 protein: CASSEVRDRPFNQPQHF. For the CDR3, the DNA is TGTGCCAGCAGTGAGGTCCGGGACAGGCCTTTTAATCAGCCCCAGCATTTT.

This clonotype has a handful of counts. This CDR3 is CASNPGGPEELFF. The CDR3 coding sequence is TGTGCCAGCAACCCGGGGGGCCCCGAGGAGCTGTTTTTT. The V call is TRBV6-1, the J call TRBJ2-2, with D perhaps matching TRBD2 (7 bases). Germline-derived CDR1 and CDR2 are MNHNS and SASEGT. This CDR3 spans 13 amino acids. V dropped 7 bases and J dropped 10 bases, with 16 bases sitting between them.

The sample holds many counts of this clonotype. V and J are TRBV20-1 and TRBJ2-3, with D possibly being TRBD2 (6 bases). The CDR3 extends over 15 amino acids. The ends were cut back, 6 bases at V and 0 bases at J, with 16 bases in the middle. In germline, CDR1 is DFQATT, CDR2 SNEGSKA (reference sequence). CDR3 sequence: CSALGTSKSTDTQYF. As DNA, the CDR3 is TGCAGTGCGTTGGGGACTTCCAAAAGCACAGATACGCAGTATTTT.

The table lists this clonotype with many counts. The chain combines TRBV12-3 or TRBV12-4 with TRBJ1-2, with D hard to call. The CDR3 has 13 residues. The V and J ends lost 3 bases and 8 bases respectively, with 13 bases between them. Written as DNA, the CDR3 is TGTGCCAGCAGTTTTTCGGGTCTTCGGGGCTACACCTTC. It encodes CASSFSGLRGYTF.

Comments on this clonotype: A much larger clonotype is one base distant, so this may be a read error. The gene calls are TRBV12-3 or TRBV12-4 and TRBJ1-3, with 8 nucleotides matching TRBD1. The CDR3 sequence is 17 residues long. CDR3 sequence: CASSLQGALVSGNTVYF. CDR3 in DNA: TGTGCCAGCAGTTTGCAGGGGGCCCTCGTCTCTGGAAACACCGTATATTTT.